This T cell receptor beta chain was recorded in a study of Ad26.COV2.S vaccination and SARS-CoV-2 variants. About the study: Once or twice, 56 days apart, Ad26.COV2.S was delivered intramuscularly.

This clone was recorded only once. Its matching antigen is unknown. TCRdb keeps only in-frame clones here, not all; method: immunoSEQ multiplex PCR. Among hundreds of thousands of clones listed, around 88% were seen once. General study points: Placebo recipients and vaccine recipients were similar in non-spike TCR breadth. In vaccinated individuals, spike-specific CD8+ and CD4+ T cell responses reportedly displayed substantial breadth.

The treatment here: some 20 received Ad26.COV2.S at low or high dose, single or two shots; 5 received placebo; per-sample allocation not given. Samples came from day 63 after the first vaccine or placebo injection. Boston provided a donor who was an adult aged 18-55 years. The CDR3 runs to 14 residues. Per germline, CDR1 SEHNR and CDR2 FQNEAQ (reference sequence). Trimming left V 5 bases short and J 10 bases short, with 15 bases between. Specimen: peripheral blood, collected in a trial of Ad26.COV2.S vaccine versus placebo. The TCR sequence derives from a person between 18 and 65 years old who received the Ad26.COV2.S COVID-19 vaccine or a placebo. V is TRBV7-9 and J is TRBJ1-6; D unclear. The CDR3 DNA follows: TGTGCCAGCAGCCCTACAGAAACTCGGTCACCCCTCCACTTT. Amino acids: CASSPTETRSPLHF.